The clone carrying this T cell receptor beta chain appeared a few times. Its specificity is not known. This specimen belongs to a study of blood T cells in healthy people across ages. The study's findings and limits: Naive CD4+ cell counts and diversity both ran higher in long-lived than in aged donors. Age advanced and TCR beta diversity per million T cells fell, roughly linearly.

The V and J ends lost 3 bases and 1 base respectively, with 10 bases between them. The CDR3 contains 14 residues. Germline-derived CDR1 and CDR2 are SEHNR and FQNEAQ (reference sequence). Next came a second PCR, run for about 7 to 12 cycles, which used a sample-barcoded 5' primer along with a J-beta primer mix. Each CDR3 protein gets one entry after TCRdb re-called the 5' RACE reads with MiXCR. The sample includes about 680,000 distinct CDR3 sequences, over 45% of them seen just once. V and J are TRBV7-9 and TRBJ2-7; TRBD2 is a possible D gene (5 bases). The source of this sequence is a woman in her sixties in good health. Sequenced input: blood. The CDR3: CASSFSTGSYEQYF. Here the CDR3 DNA reads TGTGCCAGCAGCTTCTCGACGGGATCCTACGAGCAGTACTTC. Drawing the rest from reference TRBV7-9 and TRBJ2-7, the complete variable domain is DTGVSQNPRHKITKRGQNVTFRCDPISEHNRLYWYRQTLGQGPEFLTYFQNEAQLEKSRLLSDRFSAERPKGSFSTLEIQRTEQGDSAMYLCASSFSTGSYEQYFGPGTRLTVT.